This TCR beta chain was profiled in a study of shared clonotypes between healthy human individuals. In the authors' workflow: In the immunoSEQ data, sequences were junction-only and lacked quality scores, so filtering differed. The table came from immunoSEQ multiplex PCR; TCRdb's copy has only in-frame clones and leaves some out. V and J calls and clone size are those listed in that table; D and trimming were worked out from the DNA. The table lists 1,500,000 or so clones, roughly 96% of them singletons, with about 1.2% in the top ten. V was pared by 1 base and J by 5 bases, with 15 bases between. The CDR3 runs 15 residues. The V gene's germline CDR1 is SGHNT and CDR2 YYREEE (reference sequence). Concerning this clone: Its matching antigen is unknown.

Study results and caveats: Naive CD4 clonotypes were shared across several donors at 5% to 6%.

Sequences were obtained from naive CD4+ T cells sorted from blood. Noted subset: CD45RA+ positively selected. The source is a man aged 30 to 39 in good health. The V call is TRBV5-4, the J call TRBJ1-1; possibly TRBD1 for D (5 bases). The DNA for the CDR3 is TGTGCCAGCAGCTTGTTCGGGGGGGGAGTTACTGAAGCTTTCTTT. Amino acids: CASSLFGGGVTEAFF.